These 22 T cell receptor beta chains originate from one sample sequenced in a study of response to subunit inactivated influenza vaccine. Via MiXCR, TCRdb re-called the RT-PCR reads, giving one row per CDR3 protein. The table lists around 530,000 distinct CDR3 sequences, around 11% of them singletons. The sequences come from PBMCs from blood, collected on the day of vaccination. The receptors shown here come from a man between 50 and 59 years old who received an inactivated influenza vaccine.

This clonotype appeared a few times. The chain couples TRBV7-9 to TRBJ1-5; D gene uncertain. Germline assignment: CDR1 SEHNR and CDR2 FQNEAQ (reference sequence). The CDR3 covers 15 residues. Trimming pared 5 bases from V and 5 bases from J, leaving 16 bases between. CDR3 residues: CASSGPGSGDQPQHF. CDR3 nucleotides: TGTGCCAGCAGCGGACCCGGGAGCGGGGATCAGCCCCAGCATTTT.

This clonotype was counted between two and nine times. The chain couples TRBV16 to TRBJ2-1, with 7 nucleotides matching TRBD2. This CDR3 contains 16 residues. Germline V gene sequence: CDR1 KGHSY, CDR2 FQNENV. V lost 0 bases, J lost 4 bases, and 6 bases stayed unmatched. The CDR3 loop is CASSQSFSGTYNEQFF. The CDR3 coding sequence is TGTGCCAGCAGCCAATCATTCAGCGGGACTTACAATGAGCAGTTCTTC.

V usage is TRBV18 and J usage is TRBJ2-1; D perhaps matches TRBD1 (6 bases). The CDR3 extends over 16 amino acids. Germline V lookup: CDR1 KGHSH, CDR2 LQKENI. Trimming cost V 3 bases and J 4 bases, with 16 bases left between them. CDR3 region: CASSPPGELGYNEQFF. The CDR3 DNA follows: TGTGCCAGCTCACCGCCAGGGGAGTTGGGATACAATGAGCAGTTCTTC.

Only a few counts were recorded for this clonotype. The genes are TRBV2 and TRBJ1-2; D might be TRBD1 (6 bases). Trimming removed 0 bases at V and 4 bases at J, with 9 bases between. This CDR3 has 14 residues. Germline V CDR1 and CDR2: SNHLY, FYNNEI. The CDR3 protein is CASSEAGRGYGYTF. The CDR3 bases are TGTGCCAGCAGTGAAGCGGGCAGGGGCTATGGCTACACCTTC.

This clonotype was counted only a few times. J is TRBJ1-3 and V is TRBV6-1; D is possibly TRBD1 (6 bases). The CDR3 is 16 amino acids. V dropped 5 bases and J dropped 0 bases, with 14 bases sitting between them. Germline V gene lookup returns CDR1 MNHNS and CDR2 SASEGT. The CDR3, as DNA: TGTGCCAGCAGTCCTAGGGGGATTCTCTCTGGAAACACCATATATTTT. Protein sequence: CASSPRGILSGNTIYF.

The V gene is TRBV15, the J gene TRBJ2-7; 7 nucleotides line up with TRBD1. The CDR3 loop spans 13 amino acids. After removal of 2 bases from V and 13 bases from J, the junction contained 11 bases not matched to a gene. Germline CDR1 reads LNHNV; CDR2 reads YYDKDF (reference sequence). CDR3 protein: CATSRNYGQEGYF. The CDR3 nucleotides read TGTGCCACCAGCAGAAATTACGGACAGGAAGGATACTTC.

The chain links TRBV6-5 to TRBJ2-1, with 10 positions matching TRBD2. The CDR3 extends over 12 amino acids. Germline assignment: CDR1 MNHEY and CDR2 SVGAGI. The J segment lost 10 bases and the V segment lost 7 bases, leaving 4 bases of the junction unmatched. DNA for the CDR3: TGTGCCAGCAAGGCTAGCGGGGGCGAGCAGTTCTTC. Its translation is CASKASGGEQFF.

This clonotype was recorded once. The rearrangement links TRBV6-5 to TRBJ2-7; D possibly corresponds to TRBD2 (5 bases). Trimming removed 2 bases at V and 3 bases at J, with 20 bases between. The CDR3 covers 17 residues. Germline values: CDR1 MNHEY, CDR2 SVGAGI. CDR3 amino acids: CASSYPTRGEGSYEQYF. CDR3 nucleotides: TGTGCCAGCAGTTACCCCACCCGAGGTGAGGGCAGCTACGAGCAGTACTTC.

Concerning this clonotype itself: At one end the junction does not follow the germline gene, possibly because of a read error. The chain couples TRBV11-3 to TRBJ2-3; 9 nucleotides line up with TRBD2. The CDR3 is made up of 17 amino acids. Germline CDR1 reads SGHNT; CDR2 reads YENEEA. This CDR3 reads CACSLGSTSGLADTQYF. The CDR3 DNA reads as TGTGCCTGCAGCTTAGGATCCACTAGCGGGTTAGCAGATACGCAGTATTTT. Combining the CDR3 with reference TRBV11-3 and TRBJ2-3 gives the whole variable domain EAGVVQSPRYKIIEKKQPVAFWCNPISGHNTLYWYLQNLGQGPELLIRYENEEAVDDSQLPKDRFSAERLKGVDSTLKIQPAELGDSAVYLCACSLGSTSGLADTQYFGPGTRLTVL.

This CDR3 reads CASSGEPGNQPQHF. The CDR3 DNA is TGTGCCAGCTCGGGTGAACCTGGCAATCAGCCCCAGCATTTT. V gene TRBV27 combines with J gene TRBJ1-5, with D uncertain. The CDR3 has 14 residues. Germline assignment: CDR1 MNHEY and CDR2 SMNVEV (reference sequence). V lost 8 bases to trimming and J lost 2 bases, with 13 bases between them.

A few counts support this clonotype. The rearrangement links TRBV4-2 to TRBJ2-5; tentatively, D is TRBD2 (5 bases). Germline V lookup: CDR1 LGHNA, CDR2 YNFKEQ. Trimming took off 0 bases at V and 4 bases at J, with 12 bases between the two ends. The CDR3 consists of 15 residues. In DNA form, the CDR3 reads TGTGCCAGCAGCCAAGATCATCGCGGGTCAGAGACCCAGTACTTC. Its protein is CASSQDHRGSETQYF.

The chain is built from TRBV7-9 and TRBJ1-4, with no clear D. CDR1 and CDR2 from the germline V gene are SEHNR and FQNEAQ (reference sequence). V was cut by 2 bases and J by 6 bases, with 7 bases left in between. The CDR3 extends over 13 amino acids. As DNA, the CDR3 is TGTGCCAGCAGCTTACTTGACGATGAAAAACTGTTTTTT. This sequence encodes CASSLLDDEKLFF.

The sample holds a few counts of this clonotype. The chain carries TRBV21-1 and TRBJ2-5; no check of the table's D call, TRBD2, against the DNA was made. TRBV21-1 is classified as a pseudogene. This CDR3 is built from 17 residues. The CDR3 nucleotides are TGTGCCAGCAGCAAACGGTGGGGACTAGCGGGACAAGAGACCCAGTACTTC. Its protein product is CASSKRWGLAGQETQYF.

The chain joins TRBV7-2 to TRBJ1-4; D perhaps matches TRBD1 (6 bases). The germline gives CDR1 SGHTA, CDR2 FQGNSA. V lost 1 base to trimming and J lost 7 bases, with 10 bases between them. The CDR3 totals 14 residues. CDR3 region: CASSLVRGGEKLFF. The CDR3 bases are TGTGCCAGCAGCTTAGTCAGGGGTGGTGAAAAACTGTTTTTT.

V gene TRBV10-3 combines with J gene TRBJ2-1, with 7 bases matching TRBD2. The ends lost 1 base at V and 0 bases at J; junction bases unmatched: 9. CDR3 length: 18 residues. Germline CDR1 is ENHRY and CDR2 is SYGVKD. The CDR3 nucleotides are TGTGCCATCAGTGAGTTGCGGGGGATAACGAGCTCCTACAATGAGCAGTTCTTC. Protein sequence: CAISELRGITSSYNEQFF.

A few counts support this clonotype. The chain has TRBV6-2 or TRBV6-3 and TRBJ2-7, with 8 nucleotides matching TRBD1. The CDR3 is made up of 12 amino acids. CDR1 is MNHEY and CDR2 is SVGEGT in the germline V gene. The J segment lost 6 bases and the V segment lost 5 bases, leaving 3 bases of the junction unmatched. CDR3 loop: CASSPRGPEQYF. CDR3 in DNA: TGTGCCAGCAGTCCCAGGGGGCCCGAGCAGTACTTC.

Many counts were recorded for this clonotype. This chain joins TRBV5-1 and TRBJ2-7; D tentatively reads TRBD1 or TRBD2 (6 bases each). Trimming took 4 bases from V and 6 from J, leaving 20 bases between them. The CDR3 extends over 15 amino acids. Germline V gives CDR1 SGHRS, CDR2 YFSETQ. The CDR3 DNA follows: TGCGCCAGCAGCCGGAGGGGGAACGGCTTGGGCGAGCAGTACTTC. Residues: CASSRRGNGLGEQYF.

This sequence joins TRBV5-5 and TRBJ2-7; no definite D call. Germline assignment: CDR1 SGHKS and CDR2 YYEKEE (reference sequence). The V gene lost 0 bases and the J gene lost 1 base, with 14 bases spanning the gap. The CDR3 totals 16 residues. The CDR3 here is CASSLEPHLGSYEQYF. CDR3 sequence (DNA): TGTGCCAGCAGCTTGGAGCCCCACTTAGGGTCCTACGAGCAGTACTTC.

This clonotype was seen ten or more times. The chain uses TRBV4-3 and TRBJ1-2; 7 bases map to TRBD1. The CDR3 runs to 14 residues. The J segment lost 6 bases and the V segment lost 0 bases, leaving 4 bases of the junction unmatched. Germline CDR1 LGHNA, CDR2 YSLEER. The CDR3 DNA follows: TGCGCCAGCAGCCAAGATCACAGGGGTAATGGCTACACCTTC. Its translation: CASSQDHRGNGYTF.

This chain links TRBV11-2 with TRBJ2-5; D uncertain. Trimming took 5 bases from V and 2 from J, leaving 15 bases between them. This CDR3 comprises 15 residues. Germline CDR1 reads SGHAT; CDR2 reads FQNNGV. CDR3 bases: TGTGCCAGCAGCCTCGTTCCGGGCGAGCAAGAGACCCAGTACTTC. It codes for CASSLVPGEQETQYF.

This chain uses TRBV12-3 or TRBV12-4 with TRBJ2-5; 7 bases are shared with TRBD1. J lost 5 bases, V lost 3 bases, and 6 bases had no gene match. The length of the CDR3 is 14 residues. CDR3 loop: CASSFPGGGETQYF. The CDR3 DNA follows: TGTGCCAGCAGTTTCCCAGGGGGTGGGGAGACCCAGTACTTC.

This clonotype has just a few counts. V is TRBV2 and J is TRBJ2-3; D unclear. This CDR3 contains 16 residues. Trimming left V 2 bases short and J 1 base short, with 13 bases between. Germline CDR1 and CDR2: SNHLY and FYNNEI. The CDR3, as DNA: TGTGCCAGCAGTGAAAGGAACTTCCCGGGCACAGATACGCAGTATTTT. Residues: CASSERNFPGTDTQYF.